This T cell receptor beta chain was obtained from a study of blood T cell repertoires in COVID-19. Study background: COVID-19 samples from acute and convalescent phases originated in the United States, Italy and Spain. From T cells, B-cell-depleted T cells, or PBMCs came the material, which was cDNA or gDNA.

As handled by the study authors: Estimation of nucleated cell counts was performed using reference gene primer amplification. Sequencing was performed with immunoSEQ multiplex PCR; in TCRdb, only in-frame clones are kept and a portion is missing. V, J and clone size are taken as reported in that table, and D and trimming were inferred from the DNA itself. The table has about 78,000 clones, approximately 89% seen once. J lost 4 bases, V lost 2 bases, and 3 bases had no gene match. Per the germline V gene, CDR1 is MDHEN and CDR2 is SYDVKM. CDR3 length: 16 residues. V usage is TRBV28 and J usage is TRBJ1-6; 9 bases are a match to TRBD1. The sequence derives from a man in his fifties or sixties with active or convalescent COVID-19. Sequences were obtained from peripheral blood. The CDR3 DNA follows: TGTGCCAGCAGTTTACCGGGACAGGGTTATAATTCACCCCTCCACTTT. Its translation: CASSLPGQGYNSPLHF.